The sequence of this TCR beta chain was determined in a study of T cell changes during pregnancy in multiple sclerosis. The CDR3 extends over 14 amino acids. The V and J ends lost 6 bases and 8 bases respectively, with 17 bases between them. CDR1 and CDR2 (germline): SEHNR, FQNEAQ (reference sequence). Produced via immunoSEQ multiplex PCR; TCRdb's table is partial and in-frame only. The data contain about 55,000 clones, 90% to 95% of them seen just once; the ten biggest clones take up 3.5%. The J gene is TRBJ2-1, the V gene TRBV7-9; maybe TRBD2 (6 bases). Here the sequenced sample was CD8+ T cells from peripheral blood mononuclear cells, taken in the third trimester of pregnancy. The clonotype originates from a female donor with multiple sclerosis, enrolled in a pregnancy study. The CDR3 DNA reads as TGTGCCAGCAGTCAAGATGGGAGGCCCCATGAGCAGTTCTTC. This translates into CASSQDGRPHEQFF.